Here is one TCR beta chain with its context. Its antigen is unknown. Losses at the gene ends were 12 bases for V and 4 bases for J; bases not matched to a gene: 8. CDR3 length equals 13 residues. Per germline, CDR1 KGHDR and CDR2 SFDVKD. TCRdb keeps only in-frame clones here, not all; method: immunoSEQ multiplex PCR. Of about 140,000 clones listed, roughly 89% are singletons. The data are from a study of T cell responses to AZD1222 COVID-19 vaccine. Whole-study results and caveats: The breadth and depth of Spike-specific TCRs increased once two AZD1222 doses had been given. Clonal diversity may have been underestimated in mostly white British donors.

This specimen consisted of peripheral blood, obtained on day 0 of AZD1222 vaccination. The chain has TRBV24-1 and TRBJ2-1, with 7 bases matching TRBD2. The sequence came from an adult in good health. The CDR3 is CAPEWGGYNEQFF. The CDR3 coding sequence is TGTGCCCCCGAGTGGGGGGGTTACAATGAGCAGTTCTTC.